The clone carrying this T cell receptor (beta chain) was found many times. These data come from a study of human T cells and chemical hapten exposure. Turning to the study itself: The study enrolled mostly female patients with alopecia areata, totalis or universalis.

Described time point: pre-sensitization, week 0. The treatment: therapeutic diphenylcyclopropenone sensitization with weekly scalp DPC. Trimming left V 3 bases short and J 0 bases short, with 12 bases between. The germline CDR1 and CDR2 sequences are SQVTM and ANQGSEA. The CDR3 runs to 14 residues. Via MiXCR, TCRdb re-called the RACE reads, giving one row per CDR3 protein. The sample yields approximately 90,000 distinct CDR3 sequences, 8.5% to 9% seen once. This rearrangement joins TRBV29-1 to TRBJ2-7; D is perhaps TRBD1 (6 bases). The TCR comes from a man aged 35 to 55 with alopecia areata. Some clones in this sample may be carry-over from other donors' samples. The input for sequencing was whole blood, taken in connection with sensitization to the hapten diphenylcyclopropenone (DPC). CDR3 bases: TGCAGCGTTGACCTGACAGGTCCCTCCTACGAGCAGTACTTC. Amino acids: CSVDLTGPSYEQYF.